This TCR beta chain comes out of a study of T-cell memory formation after mild COVID-19. Study-level information: Largely donor-specific TCR clusters were found.

Trimming shortened V by 0 bases and J by 4 bases, and 6 bases separated the two germline ends. Germline-derived CDR1 and CDR2 are MNHEY and SVGAGI. The CDR3 runs to 13 residues. As concerns this clonotype: Antigen specificity is unknown.

The study, taken as a whole, reports: Some responding clones appeared in pre-infection memory, suggesting cross-reactive memory joined. Clones shrinking from day 15 to 85 showed even CD4/CD8 mixes; later expanders tilted CD4+.

Using constant-segment primers, 5'RACE produced TCR alpha and TCR beta cDNA libraries carrying sample barcodes and UMIs. TCRdb re-derived calls from the 5' RACE reads in MiXCR, one entry per CDR3 protein. The data contain approximately 260,000 distinct CDR3 sequences, around 15% of them singletons. The V and J genes are TRBV6-5 and TRBJ2-5; TRBD1 might be the D (5 bases). The source of this sequence is a man between 18 and 35 years old who had mild COVID-19 (a few samples of this study predate the infection). Cell type and time point are not known. The source material was PBMCs or a T cell subset sorted from them (not recorded which). The CDR3 bases are TGTGCCAGCAGTTACTCGGGGCTAGAGACCCAGTACTTC. This codes for CASSYSGLETQYF.